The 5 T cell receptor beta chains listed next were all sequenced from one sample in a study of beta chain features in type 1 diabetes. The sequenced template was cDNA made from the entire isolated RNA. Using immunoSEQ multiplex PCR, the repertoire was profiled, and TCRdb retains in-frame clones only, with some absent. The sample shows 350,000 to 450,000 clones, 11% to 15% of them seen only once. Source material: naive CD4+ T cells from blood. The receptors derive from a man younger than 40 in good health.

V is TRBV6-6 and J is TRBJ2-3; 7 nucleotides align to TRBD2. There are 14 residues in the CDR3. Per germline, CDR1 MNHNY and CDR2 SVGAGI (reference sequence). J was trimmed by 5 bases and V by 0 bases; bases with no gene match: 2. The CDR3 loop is CASSYSQRGDTQYF. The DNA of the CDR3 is TGTGCCAGCAGTTACTCACAGCGGGGAGATACGCAGTATTTT.

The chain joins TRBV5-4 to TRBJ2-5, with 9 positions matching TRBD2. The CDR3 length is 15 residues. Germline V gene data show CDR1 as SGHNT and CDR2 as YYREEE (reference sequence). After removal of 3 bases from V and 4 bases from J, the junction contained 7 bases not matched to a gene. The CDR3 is CASSSGGGAAETQYF. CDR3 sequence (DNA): TGTGCCAGCAGCTCCGGCGGGGGGGCCGCAGAGACCCAGTACTTC.

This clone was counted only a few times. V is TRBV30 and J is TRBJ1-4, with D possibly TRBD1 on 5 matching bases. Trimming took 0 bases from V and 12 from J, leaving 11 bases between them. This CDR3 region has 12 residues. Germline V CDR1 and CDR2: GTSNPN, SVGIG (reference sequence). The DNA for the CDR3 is TGTGCCTGGAGTGTAAAACAGGAACAACTGTTTTTT. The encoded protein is CAWSVKQEQLFF.

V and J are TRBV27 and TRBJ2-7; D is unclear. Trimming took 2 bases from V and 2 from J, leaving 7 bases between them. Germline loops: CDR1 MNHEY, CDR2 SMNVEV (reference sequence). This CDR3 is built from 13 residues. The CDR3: CASSLGAAYEQYV. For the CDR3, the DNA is TGTGCCAGCAGTTTAGGTGCGGCCTACGAGCAGTACGTC.

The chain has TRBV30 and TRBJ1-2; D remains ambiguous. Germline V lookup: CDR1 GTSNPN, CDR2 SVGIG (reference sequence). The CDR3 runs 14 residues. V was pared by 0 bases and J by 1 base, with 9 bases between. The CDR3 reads CAWSVPGVNYGYTF. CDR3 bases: TGTGCCTGGAGTGTACCGGGAGTTAACTATGGCTACACCTTC.